Listed below are T cell receptor beta chains from one sample, sequenced in a study of blood T cell repertoires in COVID-19. Data came from immunoSEQ multiplex PCR; TCRdb stores just in-frame clones and leaves some out. There are a few hundred thousand clones in the sample; approximately 81% occur only once, and approximately 18% lies in the top ten. The specimen sequenced was peripheral blood. The source is a woman aged 80 or older with active or convalescent COVID-19. Both conserved end residues are part of each CDR3. D genes are given only for firm matches. For some rows the clone size is stated as once, few or many, or as a class when expanded; others skip it.

v_call: TRBV7-2; clone_size: NA; j_call: TRBJ2-2; d_call: TRBD2; cdr3_nt: TGTGCCAGCAGCTTAAGGGCTAGCGGGGCGGGCGGGGAGCTGTTTTTT; cdr3_aa: CASSLRASGAGGELFF
v_call: TRBV19; clone_size: few; j_call: TRBJ1-5; d_call: NA; cdr3_nt: TGTGCCAGTAGTAAGAGCTATCAGCCCCAGCATTTT; cdr3_aa: CASSKSYQPQHF
v_call: TRBV27; clone_size: NA; j_call: TRBJ1-1; d_call: NA; cdr3_nt: TGTGCCAGCAGTCAAGACAGAGCGAACACTGAAGCTTTCTTT; cdr3_aa: CASSQDRANTEAFF
v_call: TRBV7-6; clone_size: NA; j_call: TRBJ1-3; d_call: NA; cdr3_nt: TGTGCCAGCAGCTTGCTGGCAGGCGATAACACCATATATTTT; cdr3_aa: CASSLLAGDNTIYF
v_call: TRBV5-1; clone_size: NA; j_call: TRBJ2-7; d_call: TRBD2; cdr3_nt: TGCGCCAGCAGCTTGGCCCTAGGACTAGCGGGAGGATACGAGCAGTACTTC; cdr3_aa: CASSLALGLAGGYEQYF
v_call: TRBV9; clone_size: NA; j_call: TRBJ2-2; d_call: TRBD1; cdr3_nt: TGTGCCAGCAGCCCCAGGACAGGGAACACCGGGGAGCTGTTTTTT; cdr3_aa: CASSPRTGNTGELFF
v_call: TRBV15; clone_size: NA; j_call: TRBJ1-1; d_call: NA; cdr3_nt: TGTGCCACCAGCAGAGTGGTGGGCCCAACTGAAGCTTTCTTT; cdr3_aa: CATSRVVGPTEAFF
v_call: TRBV12-5; clone_size: NA; j_call: TRBJ2-7; d_call: NA; cdr3_nt: TGTGCTAGTGGTTTAGGGACATATTACGAGCAGTACTTC; cdr3_aa: CASGLGTYYEQYF
v_call: TRBV12-3/TRBV12-4; clone_size: NA; j_call: TRBJ1-2; d_call: NA; cdr3_nt: TGTGCCAGCAGTTTCGGGGTCTATGGCTACACCTTC; cdr3_aa: CASSFGVYGYTF
v_call: TRBV23-1; clone_size: once; j_call: TRBJ1-5; d_call: TRBD1; cdr3_nt: TGCGCCAGCAGTCAATCCTTGAGGGGGCTCGTTGATCAGCCCCAGCATTTT; cdr3_aa: CASSQSLRGLVDQPQHF
v_call: TRBV7-8; clone_size: once; j_call: TRBJ2-3; d_call: NA; cdr3_nt: TGTGCCAGCAGCCGAACATCTGGGAGTTATAGCACAGATACGCAGTATTTT; cdr3_aa: CASSRTSGSYSTDTQYF
v_call: TRBV7-7; clone_size: NA; j_call: TRBJ2-1; d_call: NA; cdr3_nt: TGTGCCAGCAGTATATCCGTGAACCACGGGAATGAGCAGTTCTTC; cdr3_aa: CASSISVNHGNEQFF
v_call: TRBV18; clone_size: NA; j_call: TRBJ1-4; d_call: NA; cdr3_nt: TGTGCCAGCTCACCAACCGGGTCCAAGGGGGAAAAACTGTTTTTT; cdr3_aa: CASSPTGSKGEKLFF
v_call: TRBV18; clone_size: NA; j_call: TRBJ1-5; d_call: TRBD1; cdr3_nt: TGTGCCAGCTCACTACAGGGGATGGGACAGCCCCAGCATTTT; cdr3_aa: CASSLQGMGQPQHF
v_call: TRBV7-3; clone_size: NA; j_call: TRBJ2-3; d_call: TRBD2; cdr3_nt: TGTGCCAGCAGCCAGACTAGCGGGAAGACAGATACGCAGTATTTT; cdr3_aa: CASSQTSGKTDTQYF
v_call: TRBV27; clone_size: NA; j_call: TRBJ1-1; d_call: TRBD1; cdr3_nt: TGTGCCAGCAGTTCAGGGGGCGAAGCTTTCTTT; cdr3_aa: CASSSGGEAFF
v_call: TRBV6-5; clone_size: NA; j_call: TRBJ1-2; d_call: TRBD1; cdr3_nt: TGTGCCAGCAGCCCCGGCGGCGACAGGGACTATGGCTACACCTTC; cdr3_aa: CASSPGGDRDYGYTF
v_call: TRBV21-1; clone_size: NA; j_call: TRBJ2-7; d_call: NA; cdr3_nt: TGTGCCAGCAGCAAGGGCGGGGGTCGTAACCCTCTGAGATTTAACGAGCAGTACTTC; cdr3_aa: CASSKGGGRNPLRFNEQYF
v_call: TRBV6-8; clone_size: NA; j_call: TRBJ1-2; d_call: NA; cdr3_nt: TGTGCCAGCAGTTACGGCCACAGGGTTTTAAGGGGATTGCGTGGCTACACCTTC; cdr3_aa: CASSYGHRVLRGLRGYTF
v_call: TRBV7-3; clone_size: NA; j_call: TRBJ1-1; d_call: NA; cdr3_nt: TGTGCCAGCAGCTCCAAAGGCCGTAAGGGGTTGAACACTGAAGCTTTCTTT; cdr3_aa: CASSSKGRKGLNTEAFF
v_call: TRBV6-4; clone_size: NA; j_call: TRBJ2-3; d_call: TRBD2; cdr3_nt: TGTGCCAGCAGTCAGCGGGGGGCGACCGGAGCAGATACGCAGTATTTT; cdr3_aa: CASSQRGATGADTQYF
v_call: TRBV9; clone_size: NA; j_call: TRBJ2-5; d_call: NA; cdr3_nt: TGTGCCAGCAGCGTAGGGGCCGTGTACCAAGAGACCCAGTACTTC; cdr3_aa: CASSVGAVYQETQYF
v_call: TRBV29-1; clone_size: NA; j_call: TRBJ2-3; d_call: TRBD1; cdr3_nt: TGCAGCGTGAAAGGGACAGGTTTTAGGTTGGACACAGATACGCAGTATTTT; cdr3_aa: CSVKGTGFRLDTDTQYF
v_call: TRBV30; clone_size: NA; j_call: TRBJ2-1; d_call: TRBD1; cdr3_nt: TGTGCCTGGAGCCGGGACAGGGGGCCGGGTGAGCAGTTCTTC; cdr3_aa: CAWSRDRGPGEQFF
v_call: TRBV5-1; clone_size: NA; j_call: TRBJ2-3; d_call: TRBD2; cdr3_nt: TGCGCCAGCAGCAAAAGTAGCGGGGGGGCATCAGATACGCAGTATTTT; cdr3_aa: CASSKSSGGASDTQYF
v_call: TRBV5-3; clone_size: NA; j_call: TRBJ2-7; d_call: TRBD2; cdr3_nt: TGTGCCAGAAGCGGGGCGGGACTAGCGGGAGCCCACGAGCAGTACTTC; cdr3_aa: CARSGAGLAGAHEQYF
v_call: TRBV5-1; clone_size: NA; j_call: TRBJ1-3; d_call: NA; cdr3_nt: TGCGCCAGCAGCTCGACGACTGTTGGAAACACCATATATTTT; cdr3_aa: CASSSTTVGNTIYF
v_call: TRBV11-3; clone_size: NA; j_call: TRBJ2-7; d_call: TRBD1; cdr3_nt: TGTGCCAGCAGCTTAGGGGGACAGGGCTACGAGCAGTACTTC; cdr3_aa: CASSLGGQGYEQYF
v_call: TRBV18; clone_size: NA; j_call: TRBJ2-1; d_call: TRBD1; cdr3_nt: TGTGCCAGCTCACCAATCCCTGGCCGGACAGGGCACAATGAGCAGTTCTTC; cdr3_aa: CASSPIPGRTGHNEQFF
v_call: TRBV7-2; clone_size: NA; j_call: TRBJ2-2; d_call: NA; cdr3_nt: TGTGCCAGCAGCTTACAAGCGACCGGGGAGCTGTTTTTT; cdr3_aa: CASSLQATGELFF
v_call: TRBV6-2/TRBV6-3; clone_size: NA; j_call: TRBJ2-2; d_call: NA; cdr3_nt: TGTGCCAGCAGTTACGGTACTAGCCGCGCCGGGGAGCTGTTTTTT; cdr3_aa: CASSYGTSRAGELFF
v_call: TRBV7-2; clone_size: NA; j_call: TRBJ2-3; d_call: TRBD1; cdr3_nt: TGTGCCAGCAGCGTAGGGGACAGCGAAACAGATACGCAGTATTTT; cdr3_aa: CASSVGDSETDTQYF
v_call: TRBV27; clone_size: NA; j_call: TRBJ1-5; d_call: TRBD1; cdr3_nt: TGTGCCAGCAGTTTACGACAGGGAACTGTCAAACATCAGCCCCAGCATTTT; cdr3_aa: CASSLRQGTVKHQPQHF
v_call: TRBV10-3; clone_size: NA; j_call: TRBJ1-2; d_call: NA; cdr3_nt: TGTGCCATCAGCGCACCCGCTTTAGATGGCTACACCTTC; cdr3_aa: CAISAPALDGYTF
v_call: TRBV5-1; clone_size: NA; j_call: TRBJ2-3; d_call: TRBD2; cdr3_nt: TGCGCCAGCCGGAGGCAAAGCGGGAGGTACACAGATACGCAGTATTTT; cdr3_aa: CASRRQSGRYTDTQYF
v_call: TRBV5-1; clone_size: NA; j_call: TRBJ2-3; d_call: NA; cdr3_nt: TGCGCCAGCAGCTTGGTTGCTGGGGCCACAGATACGCAGTATTTT; cdr3_aa: CASSLVAGATDTQYF
v_call: TRBV27; clone_size: NA; j_call: TRBJ1-1; d_call: TRBD1; cdr3_nt: TGTGCCAGCAGTTTAGAGGGGGCGCGCGGCACTGAAGCTTTCTTT; cdr3_aa: CASSLEGARGTEAFF
v_call: TRBV28; clone_size: NA; j_call: TRBJ1-5; d_call: TRBD1; cdr3_nt: TGTGCCAGCAGTCCCATGGACAGGGGCAATCAGCCCCAGCATTTT; cdr3_aa: CASSPMDRGNQPQHF
v_call: TRBV6-5; clone_size: NA; j_call: TRBJ2-2; d_call: TRBD1; cdr3_nt: TGTGCCAGCAGGACAGGGGAGGCCACCGGGGAGCTGTTTTTT; cdr3_aa: CASRTGEATGELFF
v_call: TRBV29-1; clone_size: NA; j_call: TRBJ2-1; d_call: TRBD2; cdr3_nt: TGCAGCGTTCAAGCCGGACTAGCGTCCCGAGAGCAGTTCTTC; cdr3_aa: CSVQAGLASREQFF
v_call: TRBV10-1; clone_size: few; j_call: TRBJ1-1; d_call: TRBD1; cdr3_nt: TGCGCCAGCAGTGAGTCTGGGGACAGGGCGGACACTGAAGCTTTCTTT; cdr3_aa: CASSESGDRADTEAFF
v_call: TRBV10-2; clone_size: NA; j_call: TRBJ2-7; d_call: TRBD2; cdr3_nt: TGCGCCAGCAGTGATTCGGGACTAGCGGGAGGTGACGAGCAGTACTTC; cdr3_aa: CASSDSGLAGGDEQYF
v_call: TRBV5-6; clone_size: NA; j_call: TRBJ2-7; d_call: NA; cdr3_nt: TGTGCCAGCACGGAGGATCCGGGCTCCTACGAGCAGTACTTC; cdr3_aa: CASTEDPGSYEQYF
v_call: TRBV5-5; clone_size: NA; j_call: TRBJ1-1; d_call: NA; cdr3_nt: TGTGCCAGCAGCTTAACTACAAAGAACACTGAAGCTTTCTTT; cdr3_aa: CASSLTTKNTEAFF
v_call: TRBV3-1/TRBV3-2; clone_size: NA; j_call: TRBJ2-3; d_call: TRBD1; cdr3_nt: TGTGCCAGCAGCCATTTCCGACAGGGAGAACATACGCAGTATTTT; cdr3_aa: CASSHFRQGEHTQYF
v_call: TRBV20-1; clone_size: NA; j_call: TRBJ2-7; d_call: TRBD2; cdr3_nt: TGCAGTGCTAGTACCCTCAGCGGGGGGTTCTACGAGCAGTACTTC; cdr3_aa: CSASTLSGGFYEQYF
v_call: TRBV7-3; clone_size: NA; j_call: TRBJ2-7; d_call: TRBD2; cdr3_nt: TGTGCCAGCAGCTTAATGGGCGGGAGCCTCGCCTACGAGCAGTACTTC; cdr3_aa: CASSLMGGSLAYEQYF
v_call: TRBV24-1; clone_size: NA; j_call: TRBJ1-1; d_call: NA; cdr3_nt: TGTGCCACCCACTCAGGGGCCCGTATAGAAGCTTTCTTT; cdr3_aa: CATHSGARIEAFF
v_call: TRBV5-1; clone_size: NA; j_call: TRBJ1-5; d_call: NA; cdr3_nt: TGCGCCAGCAGCTTGGGGTCAGGGGCGAGCAATCAGCCCCAGCATTTT; cdr3_aa: CASSLGSGASNQPQHF
v_call: TRBV3-1/TRBV3-2; clone_size: NA; j_call: TRBJ1-4; d_call: NA; cdr3_nt: TGTGCCAGCAGGGATCGACAGTCCAATAATGAAAAACTGTTTTTT; cdr3_aa: CASRDRQSNNEKLFF
v_call: TRBV6-5; clone_size: NA; j_call: TRBJ2-7; d_call: TRBD2; cdr3_nt: TGTGCCAGCAGTCTAGCGGGGGAGACCTACGAGCAGTACTTC; cdr3_aa: CASSLAGETYEQYF
v_call: TRBV5-6; clone_size: once; j_call: TRBJ2-3; d_call: TRBD2; cdr3_nt: TGTGCCAGCAGCTTGCGGCTAGCGGGGGCCGGAGGAGCAGATACGCAGTATTTT; cdr3_aa: CASSLRLAGAGGADTQYF
v_call: TRBV4-1; clone_size: NA; j_call: TRBJ2-1; d_call: TRBD2; cdr3_nt: TGCGCCAGCAGCCTCCTGGGGCTAGCGGGGGGCAATGAGCAGTTCTTC; cdr3_aa: CASSLLGLAGGNEQFF
v_call: TRBV10-3; clone_size: NA; j_call: TRBJ1-1; d_call: NA; cdr3_nt: TGTGCCATCAGTGAAAACCCGGGGATGAACACTGAAGCTTTCTTT; cdr3_aa: CAISENPGMNTEAFF
v_call: TRBV3-1/TRBV3-2; clone_size: once; j_call: TRBJ2-4; d_call: NA; cdr3_nt: TGTGCCAGCAGCCAAGTAGGACAGAAAAACATTCAGTACTTC; cdr3_aa: CASSQVGQKNIQYF